This T cell receptor beta chain emerged from a study of blood T cell repertoires in COVID-19. Assay used: immunoSEQ multiplex PCR; TCRdb lists only in-frame clones, some missing. The sample lists 100,000 to 150,000 clones, approximately 82% occurring once. This TCR derives from a man in his sixties with acute or convalescent COVID-19. The material sequenced was peripheral blood.

The CDR3 here is CASSLEGELAKNIQYF. The CDR3 region has the DNA TGTGCCAGCAGCCTCGAGGGCGAACTAGCCAAAAACATTCAGTACTTC. The chain carries TRBV3-1 (or the pseudogene TRBV3-2) and TRBJ2-4; D possibly corresponds to TRBD2 (5 bases). This CDR3 region has 16 residues. Germline lookup yields CDR1 LGHDT and CDR2 YNNKEL (reference sequence). V was pared by 4 bases and J by 0 bases, with 13 bases between.